Listed here are 14 T cell receptor beta chains from one sample, sequenced in a study of cytomegalovirus exposure and HLA in healthy donors. 13 Jbeta primers and 60 Vbeta primers were used for the PCR. Clones were sequenced by immunoSEQ multiplex PCR, and TCRdb holds only the in-frame ones, with some missing. The specimen's table records tens of thousands of clones. The sequencing sample was made of PBMCs. The receptors stem from a woman in her 50s in good health and CMV-seropositive.

V gene TRBV11-2 combines with J gene TRBJ1-6, with 9 bases lining up with TRBD1. This CDR3 has 16 residues. The V and J ends lost 5 bases and 8 bases, in that order; junction bases with no gene match: 10. CDR1 is SGHAT and CDR2 is FQNNGV in the germline V gene. The CDR3 reads CASSVTSTGGYSPLHF. CDR3 nucleotide sequence: TGTGCCAGCAGCGTCACTTCGACAGGGGGATATTCACCCCTCCACTTT.

J is TRBJ1-2 and V is TRBV30; maybe TRBD1 (6 bases). V gave up 2 bases and J gave up 4 bases, with 11 bases separating them. CDR1 and CDR2 (germline): GTSNPN, SVGIG (reference sequence). This CDR3 is 13 amino acids long. CDR3 nucleotides: TGTGCCTGGAGTTTGGGGGGGGCCTATGGCTACACCTTC. As protein: CAWSLGGAYGYTF.

This chain connects TRBV7-9 to TRBJ1-1; D call uncertain. The CDR3 has 13 residues. Trimming cost V 4 bases and J 7 bases, with 13 bases left between them. The germline V gene encodes CDR1 SEHNR and CDR2 FQNEAQ (reference sequence). CDR3 region: CASSYLGSYEAFF. CDR3 DNA sequence: TGTGCCAGCAGCTACTTAGGGAGTTATGAAGCTTTCTTT.

This chain links TRBV5-1 with TRBJ1-6; TRBD1 matches 8 bases. CDR3 length equals 14 residues. Germline lookup yields CDR1 SGHRS and CDR2 YFSETQ. Germline trimming cut 4 bases from V and 10 bases from J; bases unmatched to any gene: 7. CDR3 sequence reads: CASSNGQGESPLHF. CDR3 nucleotide sequence: TGCGCCAGCAGCAACGGACAGGGTGAATCACCCCTCCACTTT.

V is TRBV2 and J is TRBJ2-2; TRBD1 is a possible D gene (6 bases). The length of the CDR3 is 13 residues. V was pared by 2 bases and J by 5 bases, with 6 bases between. Germline lookup yields CDR1 SNHLY and CDR2 FYNNEI. The chain's CDR3 is CASSEQGTGELFF. The CDR3 coding sequence is TGTGCCAGCAGTGAACAGGGGACCGGGGAGCTGTTTTTT.

This rearrangement joins TRBV19 to TRBJ1-2; 7 bases map to TRBD1. From germline, CDR1 is LNHDA and CDR2 SQIVND (reference sequence). This CDR3 is 14 amino acids long. Losses at the gene ends were 3 bases for V and 0 bases for J; bases not matched to a gene: 1. The CDR3 here is CASSIGTANYGYTF. CDR3 nucleotides: TGTGCCAGTAGTATTGGGACAGCTAACTATGGCTACACCTTC.

The CDR3 reads CASSFLAPQGGASYTF. DNA of the CDR3: TGTGCCAGCAGCTTTTTAGCCCCACAAGGGGGTGCAAGCTACACCTTC. V gene TRBV7-2 combines with J gene TRBJ1-2, with D possibly matching TRBD1 (6 bases). Trimming took 3 bases from V and 9 from J, leaving 23 bases between them. This CDR3 has 16 amino acids. Germline V gene data show CDR1 as SGHTA and CDR2 as FQGNSA.

The chain employs TRBV7-2 and TRBJ1-2, with no clear D. The CDR3 is 13 amino acids. The germline V gene has CDR1 SGHTA and CDR2 FQGNSA. V dropped 2 bases and J dropped 4 bases, with 8 bases sitting between them. DNA of the CDR3: TGTGCCAGCAGCTTACAGGCTCTCTATGGCTACACCTTC. Protein: CASSLQALYGYTF.

This chain links TRBV7-8 with TRBJ2-3; D possibly corresponds to TRBD2 (6 bases). The length of the CDR3 is 14 residues. V was cut by 2 bases and J by 4 bases, with 10 bases left in between. Germline V CDR1 and CDR2: SGHVS, FQNEAQ. The CDR3 DNA is TGTGCCAGCAGCTTATGGGAGCGGGCAGATACGCAGTATTTT. Translating it yields CASSLWERADTQYF.

About this clone: At the DNA level, this CDR3 is encoded by other sequences in the same sample as well. This sequence joins TRBV6-5 and TRBJ1-1; 8 bases are a match to TRBD1. The CDR3 totals 15 residues. V trimming: 2 bases; J trimming: 4 bases; junction bases outside the gene matches: 6. From germline, CDR1 is MNHEY and CDR2 SVGAGI. The CDR3 here is CASSYPGQAITEAFF. CDR3 nucleotide sequence: TGTGCCAGCAGTTACCCGGGACAGGCGATCACTGAAGCTTTCTTT.

The chain employs TRBV11-2 and TRBJ2-7, with 9 nucleotides matching TRBD1. Germline loops: CDR1 SGHAT, CDR2 FQNNGV. The CDR3 spans 14 residues. J lost 6 bases, V lost 5 bases, and 8 bases had no gene match. CDR3 protein: CASSLLGQGCEQYF. The CDR3 DNA follows: TGTGCCAGCAGCCTGCTGGGACAGGGCTGCGAGCAGTACTTC.

This chain links TRBV18 with TRBJ1-1; TRBD1 matches at 9 bases. The CDR3 has 15 amino acids. V dropped 3 bases and J dropped 10; count of bases not matched to a gene: 12. Germline lookup yields CDR1 KGHSH and CDR2 LQKENI. CDR3 sequence reads: CASSPGTGSLEGAFF. CDR3 DNA sequence: TGTGCCAGCTCACCCGGGACAGGGTCTCTGGAAGGAGCTTTCTTT.

This chain joins TRBV7-2 and TRBJ1-2; D uncertain. Per germline, CDR1 SGHTA and CDR2 FQGNSA. Trimming stripped 5 bases from V and 4 bases from J, with 11 bases between. CDR3 length: 13 residues. The CDR3 coding sequence is TGTGCCAGCAGCGTACAGAACCTCTATGGCTACACCTTC. Translation: CASSVQNLYGYTF.

The chain has TRBV5-5 and TRBJ2-1; D might be TRBD2 (5 bases). Germline lookup yields CDR1 SGHKS and CDR2 YYEKEE (reference sequence). The CDR3 length is 13 residues. The V end was cut by 1 base, the J end by 8 bases, with 10 bases between. The CDR3 sequence is CASSLLDSHEQFF. The CDR3 DNA reads TGTGCCAGCAGCTTGCTGGACTCCCATGAGCAGTTCTTC.